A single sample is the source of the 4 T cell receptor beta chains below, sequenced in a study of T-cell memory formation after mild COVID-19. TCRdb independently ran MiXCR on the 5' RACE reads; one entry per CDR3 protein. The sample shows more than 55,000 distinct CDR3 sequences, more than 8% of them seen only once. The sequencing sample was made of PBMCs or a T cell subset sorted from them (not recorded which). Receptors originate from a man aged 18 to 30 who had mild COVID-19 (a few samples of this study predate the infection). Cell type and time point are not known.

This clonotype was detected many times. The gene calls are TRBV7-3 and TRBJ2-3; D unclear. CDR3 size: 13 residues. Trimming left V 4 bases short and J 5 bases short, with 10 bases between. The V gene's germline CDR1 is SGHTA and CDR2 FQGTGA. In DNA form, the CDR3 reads TGTGCCAGCAGCTCGAACAAGGGAGATACGCAGTATTTT. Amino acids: CASSSNKGDTQYF.

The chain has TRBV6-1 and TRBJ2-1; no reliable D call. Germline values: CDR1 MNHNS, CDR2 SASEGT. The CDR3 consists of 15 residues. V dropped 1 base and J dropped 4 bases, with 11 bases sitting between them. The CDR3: CASSEDYGQYNEQFF. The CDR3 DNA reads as TGTGCCAGCAGTGAAGACTATGGTCAGTACAATGAGCAGTTCTTC.

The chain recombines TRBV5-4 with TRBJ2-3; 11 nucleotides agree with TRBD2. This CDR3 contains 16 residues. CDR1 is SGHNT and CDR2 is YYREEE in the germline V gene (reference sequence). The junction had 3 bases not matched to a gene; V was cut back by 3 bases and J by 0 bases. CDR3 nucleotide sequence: TGTGCCAGCAGCTCCGGGACTAGCGGTAGCACAGATACGCAGTATTTT. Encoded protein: CASSSGTSGSTDTQYF.

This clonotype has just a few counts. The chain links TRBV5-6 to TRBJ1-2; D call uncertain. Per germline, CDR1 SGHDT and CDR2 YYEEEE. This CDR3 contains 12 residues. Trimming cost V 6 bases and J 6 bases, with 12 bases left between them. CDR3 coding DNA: TGTGCCAGCACCGCGGGGTTCCATGGCTACACCTTC. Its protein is CASTAGFHGYTF.